This is a list of T cell receptor beta chains from one sample in a study of CD8 T cells in ankylosing spondylitis. TCRdb independently ran MiXCR on the 5' RACE reads; one entry per CDR3 protein. The sample has 150,000 to 200,000 distinct CDR3 sequences, roughly 10% seen once. The material sequenced was blood, either unsorted or a sorted T cell fraction (not recorded which). The receptors derive from a male donor with ankylosing spondylitis or in good health (not recorded which). CDR3s include the opening cysteine and the closing phenylalanine or tryptophan. The D gene is left open where the match is weak. The listing skips clone size in some rows; elsewhere it reads once, few, many or a size class.

J,size,D,V,CDR3,DNA
TRBJ2-3,few,.,TRBV15,CATSKGGIDRDTQYF,TGTGCCACCAGCAAAGGGGGGATAGACCGCGATACGCAGTATTTT
TRBJ2-4,many,TRBD2,TRBV25-1,CASSDMRGGPDIQYF,TGTGCCAGCAGTGACATGCGGGGGGGCCCAGACATTCAGTACTTC
TRBJ2-3,.,.,TRBV24-1,CATSPSRSSYTQYF,TGTGCCACCAGCCCCTCGAGGTCTTCGTATACGCAGTATTTT
TRBJ1-2,.,TRBD1,TRBV11-2,CASSSTGSNYGYTF,TGTGCCAGCAGCTCGACAGGGTCAAACTATGGCTACACCTTC
TRBJ1-1,.,.,TRBV20-1,CNARAPTPNPNTEAFF,TGCAATGCTAGAGCCCCCACGCCAAACCCAAACACTGAAGCTTTCTTT
TRBJ1-3,many,.,TRBV12-3/TRBV12-4,CASSLRNTIYF,TGTGCCAGCAGTTTACGAAACACCATATATTTT
TRBJ2-7,many,TRBD2,TRBV3-1,CASSHERTSGSHEQYF,TGTGCCAGCAGCCACGAACGGACTAGCGGGAGCCACGAGCAGTACTTC
TRBJ1-1,few,.,TRBV7-2,CASSFQGGGTEAFF,TGTGCCAGCAGCTTCCAAGGGGGAGGGACTGAAGCTTTCTTT
TRBJ2-2,.,TRBD1,TRBV20-1,CSAEARQGAFTGELFF,TGCAGTGCGGAAGCCCGACAGGGGGCGTTCACCGGGGAGCTGTTTTTT
TRBJ2-2,many,.,TRBV25-1,CASSPPPGELFF,TGTGCCAGCAGTCCCCCCCCCGGGGAGCTGTTTTTT
TRBJ1-1,many,.,TRBV11-2,CASRPTGMGTEAFF,TGTGCCAGCAGACCAACAGGGATGGGCACTGAAGCTTTCTTT
TRBJ2-7,many,.,TRBV5-5,CASSTGPHYEQYF,TGTGCCAGCAGCACCGGGCCTCACTACGAGCAGTACTTC
TRBJ1-5,many,.,TRBV29-1,CSVFHQEGDQPQHF,TGCAGCGTTTTCCATCAGGAGGGGGATCAGCCCCAGCATTTT
TRBJ2-5,many,.,TRBV5-1,CASSLGGWGSQETQYF,TGCGCCAGCAGCTTGGGAGGCTGGGGGTCCCAAGAGACCCAGTACTTC
TRBJ1-3,many,.,TRBV7-7,CASSAGVSAGNTIYF,TGTGCCAGCAGCGCAGGGGTTTCTGCAGGAAACACCATATATTTT
TRBJ2-3,few,TRBD2,TRBV5-1,CASSWGGKSTDTQYF,TGCGCCAGCAGCTGGGGGGGAAAGAGCACAGATACGCAGTATTTT
TRBJ2-7,many,.,TRBV9,CASSASALSYEQYF,TGTGCCAGCAGCGCATCGGCCCTATCCTACGAGCAGTACTTC
TRBJ2-7,many,.,TRBV7-6,CASSLDRTSGIEQYF,TGTGCCAGCAGCTTAGATCGGACTTCGGGGATAGAGCAGTACTTC
TRBJ1-6,many,TRBD1,TRBV5-1,CASSSGQGRDSPLHF,TGCGCCAGCAGCTCTGGACAGGGGCGGGATTCACCCCTCCACTTT
TRBJ1-1,many,.,TRBV27,CASYYASNTEAFF,TGTGCCAGCTATTACGCGTCAAACACTGAAGCTTTCTTT
TRBJ2-4,.,.,TRBV7-9,CASSLVGVKNIQYF,TGTGCCAGCAGCTTGGTAGGGGTCAAAAACATTCAGTACTTC
TRBJ2-2,many,TRBD1,TRBV7-9,CASSLPPQGAVGELFF,TGTGCCAGCAGCTTACCCCCACAGGGGGCGGTCGGGGAGCTGTTTTTT
TRBJ2-3,many,TRBD1,TRBV28,CASSSQGVPTDTQYF,TGTGCCAGCAGTTCACAGGGGGTTCCCACAGATACGCAGTATTTT
TRBJ2-3,many,TRBD1,TRBV28,CASSGWEGQGSTDTQYF,TGTGCCAGCAGTGGATGGGAGGGACAGGGGAGCACAGATACGCAGTATTTT
TRBJ1-1,many,TRBD1,TRBV5-1,CASSFGSGGMNTEAFF,TGCGCCAGCAGCTTTGGATCAGGGGGGATGAACACTGAAGCTTTCTTT
TRBJ1-1,many,.,TRBV12-3/TRBV12-4,CASSLRTAIQRTFF,TGTGCCAGCAGTCTAAGGACGGCTATACAGAGGACTTTCTTT
TRBJ1-4,many,TRBD1,TRBV6-1,CASTTGGSEKLFF,TGTGCCAGCACTACAGGGGGATCTGAAAAACTGTTTTTT
TRBJ2-3,.,.,TRBV15,CVTSRYRGGTDTQYF,TGTGTCACCAGCAGATACCGAGGGGGGACAGATACGCAGTATTTT
TRBJ2-5,many,.,TRBV5-1,CASTWTAGQETQYF,TGCGCCAGCACCTGGACCGCAGGACAAGAGACCCAGTACTTC
TRBJ2-5,.,.,TRBV4-3,CASSRGLSQETQYF,TGCGCCAGCAGCCGTGGACTGAGTCAAGAGACCCAGTACTTC
TRBJ2-3,.,TRBD2,TRBV7-6,CASSLNGLAGEQYF,TGTGCCAGCAGCTTAAACGGACTAGCGGGCGAGCAGTATTTT
TRBJ2-3,many,TRBD1,TRBV5-1,CASSLGQGPTDTQYF,TGCGCCAGCAGCCTTGGACAGGGGCCCACAGATACGCAGTATTTT
TRBJ2-2,few,.,TRBV19,CASSIAHGELFF,TGTGCCAGTAGTATAGCGCACGGGGAGCTGTTTTTT
TRBJ2-2,many,.,TRBV12-3/TRBV12-4,CASRYSTGELFF,TGTGCCAGCAGGTACAGCACCGGGGAGCTGTTTTTT
TRBJ1-2,many,.,TRBV20-1,CSAIRDGSNYGYTF,TGCAGTGCTATCAGGGACGGTTCTAACTATGGCTACACCTTC
TRBJ1-3,many,.,TRBV6-1,CASILDRSENTIYF,TGTGCCAGCATCTTGGACAGATCCGAGAACACCATATATTTT
TRBJ2-7,many,TRBD1,TRBV12-3/TRBV12-4,CASSLARLTGGDEQYF,TGTGCCAGCAGTTTAGCGAGACTGACAGGGGGGGACGAGCAGTACTTC
TRBJ1-2,.,.,TRBV7-9,CASSPTSGDSTGYTF,TGTGCCAGCAGCCCGACTAGTGGGGATTCGACGGGCTACACCTTC
TRBJ2-2,many,.,TRBV5-1,CASRAGGANTGELFF,TGCGCCAGCAGGGCCGGGGGCGCGAACACCGGGGAGCTGTTTTTT
TRBJ2-5,.,.,TRBV20-1,CSAGGRWQLISSSETQYF,TGCAGTGCCGGCGGGCGGTGGCAATTAATATCCTCCTCAGAGACCCAGTACTTC
TRBJ1-1,few,.,TRBV6-2/TRBV6-3,CASSHSRVSTEAFF,TGTGCCAGCAGTCACAGCAGGGTTAGCACTGAAGCTTTCTTT
TRBJ1-3,.,TRBD1,TRBV7-8,CASSIWTGGSSGNTIYF,TGTGCCAGCAGCATCTGGACAGGGGGAAGCTCTGGAAACACCATATATTTT
TRBJ1-2,.,.,TRBV7-2,CASSSHPLGGYTF,TGTGCCAGCAGCTCCCATCCCCTAGGTGGCTACACCTTC
TRBJ2-1,many,.,TRBV28,CASSFRNRLDPNEQFF,TGTGCCAGCAGTTTCAGGAACAGATTAGACCCCAATGAGCAGTTCTTC
TRBJ2-1,many,TRBD1,TRBV13,CASSSTPGQEIIKYNEQFF,TGTGCCAGCAGCTCTACCCCGGGACAGGAAATAATTAAATACAATGAGCAGTTCTTC
TRBJ1-6,.,TRBD1,TRBV7-9,CASRGTGDSPLHF,TGTGCCAGCCGAGGGACAGGGGACTCACCCCTCCACTTT
TRBJ2-4,many,.,TRBV6-1,CASSEAVNIQYF,TGTGCCAGCAGTGAAGCGGTAAACATTCAGTACTTC
TRBJ2-7,many,TRBD2,TRBV20-1,CSARDLLSGVFYEQYF,TGCAGTGCTAGAGATCTTCTTAGCGGGGTATTCTACGAGCAGTACTTC
TRBJ2-7,few,.,TRBV20-1,CSAPGVSTRGRLSYEQYF,TGCAGTGCGCCAGGCGTTTCGACCCGGGGCCGCCTCTCCTACGAGCAGTACTTC
TRBJ1-1,few,.,TRBV20-1,CSANGGGEFNTEAFF,TGCAGTGCCAACGGGGGGGGGGAGTTTAACACTGAAGCTTTCTTT
TRBJ1-5,many,.,TRBV12-3/TRBV12-4,CASSLRNSNQPQHF,TGTGCCAGCAGTTTACGGAATAGCAATCAGCCCCAGCATTTT
TRBJ1-5,many,.,TRBV12-3/TRBV12-4,CASSETGVNQPQHF,TGTGCCAGCAGTGAAACAGGAGTCAATCAGCCCCAGCATTTT
TRBJ2-4,many,.,TRBV29-1,CSVVRLGLENIQYF,TGCAGCGTTGTAAGGTTGGGGTTGGAAAACATTCAGTACTTC
TRBJ2-7,many,.,TRBV27,CASSLRGPPNEQYF,TGTGCCAGCAGTTTACGGGGACCCCCCAACGAGCAGTACTTC
TRBJ1-6,.,.,TRBV10-1,CASSDNGRSPLHF,TGCGCCAGCAGTGACAACGGGAGGTCACCCCTCCACTTT
TRBJ2-1,many,TRBD2,TRBV7-8,CASPPGTSGSQSYNEQFF,TGTGCCAGCCCCCCCGGGACTAGCGGGAGCCAATCCTACAATGAGCAGTTCTTC
TRBJ2-1,many,TRBD2,TRBV7-6,CASSLGGGDEQFF,TGTGCCAGCAGCTTAGGGGGAGGGGATGAGCAGTTCTTC
TRBJ2-3,few,.,TRBV6-1,CASTNSRPDTDTQYF,TGTGCCAGCACCAACTCTCGTCCGGATACAGATACGCAGTATTTT
TRBJ2-7,.,TRBD1,TRBV11-2,CASSLDIAAGGEQYF,TGTGCCAGCAGCTTAGATATAGCAGCAGGGGGTGAGCAGTACTTC
TRBJ2-1,.,.,TRBV7-2,CASSRDRSNEQFF,TGTGCCAGCAGCCGGGACCGTTCCAATGAGCAGTTCTTC